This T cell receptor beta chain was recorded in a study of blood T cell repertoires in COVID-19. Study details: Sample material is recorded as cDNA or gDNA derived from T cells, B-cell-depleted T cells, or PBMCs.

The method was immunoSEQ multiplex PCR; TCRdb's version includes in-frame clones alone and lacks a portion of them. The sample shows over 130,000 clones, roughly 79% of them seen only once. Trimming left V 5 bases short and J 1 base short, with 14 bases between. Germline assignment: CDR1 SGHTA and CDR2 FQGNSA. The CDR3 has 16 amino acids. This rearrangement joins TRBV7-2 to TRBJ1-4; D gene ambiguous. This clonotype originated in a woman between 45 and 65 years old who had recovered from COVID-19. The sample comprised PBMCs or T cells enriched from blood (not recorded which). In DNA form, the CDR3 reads TGTGCCAGCAGCGCGGGCCAACCAGGAACTAATGAAAAACTGTTTTTT. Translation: CASSAGQPGTNEKLFF.